This T cell receptor (beta chain) was obtained from a study of OX40 agonist ivuxolimab in advanced cancers. Method: immunoSEQ multiplex PCR; TCRdb's copy keeps in-frame clones and lacks some. The table lists 50,000 or so clones, 88% of them singletons. There are 15 residues in the CDR3. Germline V gives CDR1 KGHSH, CDR2 LQKENI. V was pared by 5 bases and J by 2 bases, with 5 bases of the junction left unmatched. The J gene is TRBJ2-2, the V gene TRBV18, with 7 bases matching TRBD2. The sample was CD4+ or CD8+ T cells sorted from blood, taken in a trial of the OX40 agonist ivuxolimab. This TCR was recovered from an adult with an advanced solid tumor such as melanoma, head and neck, liver or kidney cancer. CDR3 amino acids: CASSTAGINTGELFF. The CDR3 coding sequence is TGTGCCAGCTCAACAGCGGGAATAAACACCGGGGAGCTGTTTTTT.